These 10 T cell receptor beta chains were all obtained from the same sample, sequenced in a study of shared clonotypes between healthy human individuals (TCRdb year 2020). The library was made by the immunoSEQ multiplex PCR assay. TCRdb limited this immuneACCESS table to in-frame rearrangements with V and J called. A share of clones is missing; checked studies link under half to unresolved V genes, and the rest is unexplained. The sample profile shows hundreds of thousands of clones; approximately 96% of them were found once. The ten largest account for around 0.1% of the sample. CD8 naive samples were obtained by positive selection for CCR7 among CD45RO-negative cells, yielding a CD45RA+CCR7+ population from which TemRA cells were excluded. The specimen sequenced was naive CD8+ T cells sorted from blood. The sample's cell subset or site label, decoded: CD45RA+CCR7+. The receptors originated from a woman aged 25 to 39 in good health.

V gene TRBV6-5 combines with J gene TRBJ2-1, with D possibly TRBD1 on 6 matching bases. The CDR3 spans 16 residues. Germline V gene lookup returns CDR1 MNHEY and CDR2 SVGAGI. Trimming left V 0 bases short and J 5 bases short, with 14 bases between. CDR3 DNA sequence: TGTGCCAGCAGTTACTCTACGACAGGATGGAACAATGAGCAGTTCTTC. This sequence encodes CASSYSTTGWNNEQFF.

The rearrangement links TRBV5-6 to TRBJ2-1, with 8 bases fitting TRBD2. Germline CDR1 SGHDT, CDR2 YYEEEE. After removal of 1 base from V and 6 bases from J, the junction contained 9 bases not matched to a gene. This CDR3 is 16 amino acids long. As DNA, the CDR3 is TGTGCCAGCAGCTTGAATGGCGGGAGGAGCACCAATGAGCAGTTCTTC. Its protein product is CASSLNGGRSTNEQFF.

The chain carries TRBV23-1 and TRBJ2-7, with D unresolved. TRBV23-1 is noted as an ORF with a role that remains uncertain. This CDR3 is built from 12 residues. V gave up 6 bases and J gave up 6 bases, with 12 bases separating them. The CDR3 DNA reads TGCGCCAGCAGCCGGAAGGGTCCCGAGCAGTACTTC. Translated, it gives CASSRKGPEQYF.

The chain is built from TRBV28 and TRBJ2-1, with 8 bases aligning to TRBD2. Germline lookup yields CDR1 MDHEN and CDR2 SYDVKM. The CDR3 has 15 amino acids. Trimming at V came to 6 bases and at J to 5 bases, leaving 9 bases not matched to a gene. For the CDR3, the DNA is TGTGCCAGCAGCCCAGATCTTAGCGGGGACAATGAGCAGTTCTTC. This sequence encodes CASSPDLSGDNEQFF. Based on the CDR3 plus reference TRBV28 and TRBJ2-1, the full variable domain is DVKVTQSSRYLVKRTGEKVFLECVQDMDHENMFWYRQDPGLGLRLIYFSYDVKMKEKGDIPEGYSVSREKKERFSLILESASTNQTSMYLCASSPDLSGDNEQFFGPGTRLTVL.

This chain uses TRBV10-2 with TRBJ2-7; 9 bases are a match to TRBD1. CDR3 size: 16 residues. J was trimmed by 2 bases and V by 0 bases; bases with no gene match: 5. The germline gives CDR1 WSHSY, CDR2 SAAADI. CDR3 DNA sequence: TGCGCCAGCAGTGAGTCGAGGGGGACAGGGCCCTACGAGCAGTACTTC. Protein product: CASSESRGTGPYEQYF.

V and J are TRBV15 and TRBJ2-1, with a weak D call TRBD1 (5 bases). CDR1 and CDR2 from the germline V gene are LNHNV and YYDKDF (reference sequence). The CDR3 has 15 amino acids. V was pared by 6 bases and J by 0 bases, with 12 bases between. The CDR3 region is CATRGAPSSYNEQFF. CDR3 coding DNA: TGTGCCACCAGAGGGGCTCCCAGCTCCTACAATGAGCAGTTCTTC.

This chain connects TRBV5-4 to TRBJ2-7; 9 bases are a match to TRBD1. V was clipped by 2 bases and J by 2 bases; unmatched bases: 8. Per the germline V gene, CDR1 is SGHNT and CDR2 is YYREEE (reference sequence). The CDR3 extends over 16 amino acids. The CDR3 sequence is CASSFGQGNEAYEQYF. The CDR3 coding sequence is TGTGCCAGCAGCTTTGGACAGGGGAATGAGGCCTACGAGCAGTACTTC.

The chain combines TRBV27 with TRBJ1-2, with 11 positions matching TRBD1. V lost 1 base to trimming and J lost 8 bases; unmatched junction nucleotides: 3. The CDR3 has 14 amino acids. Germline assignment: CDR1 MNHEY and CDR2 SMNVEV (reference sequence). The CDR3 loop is CASSLWGTGGGYTF. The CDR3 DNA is TGTGCCAGCAGTTTATGGGGGACAGGGGGAGGCTACACCTTC.

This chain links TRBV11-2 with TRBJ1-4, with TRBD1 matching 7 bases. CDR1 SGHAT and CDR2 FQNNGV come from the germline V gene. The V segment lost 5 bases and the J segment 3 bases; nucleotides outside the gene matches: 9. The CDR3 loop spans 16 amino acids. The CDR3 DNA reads TGTGCCAGCAGCCCCGGCAGGGGGGTCGCTAATGAAAAACTGTTTTTT. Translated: CASSPGRGVANEKLFF.

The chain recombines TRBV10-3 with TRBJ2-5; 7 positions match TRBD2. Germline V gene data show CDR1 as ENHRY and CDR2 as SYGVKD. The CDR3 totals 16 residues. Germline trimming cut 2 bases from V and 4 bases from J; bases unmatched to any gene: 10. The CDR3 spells CAISETLAEKGETQYF. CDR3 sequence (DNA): TGTGCCATCAGTGAGACCCTAGCGGAGAAGGGAGAGACCCAGTACTTC.